The 30 T cell receptor beta chains below come from one sample, sequenced in a study of long-term antiretroviral therapy in people with HIV. It was version v3.0 of the immunoSEQ assay that was run at survey level. Generated by immunoSEQ multiplex PCR, the TCRdb table keeps only in-frame clones and is missing some. The repertoire holds 20,000 to 25,000 clones, with more than 75% as singletons. This specimen was unsorted PBMCs, taken 0.2 years before starting antiretroviral therapy. The receptors derive from a man aged 18 to 30 with HIV.

The V call is TRBV6-1, the J call TRBJ2-3; D call uncertain. Germline CDR1 MNHNS, CDR2 SASEGT. The V gene lost 6 bases and the J gene lost 6 bases, with 10 bases spanning the gap. This CDR3 comprises 12 residues. For the CDR3, the DNA is TGTGCCAGCAGCCCTCAGTACGATACGCAGTATTTT. It translates to CASSPQYDTQYF.

The chain couples TRBV6-1 to TRBJ1-4; D is undetermined. Germline V gene lookup returns CDR1 MNHNS and CDR2 SASEGT. The ends were cut back, 7 bases at V and 8 bases at J, with 14 bases in the middle. This CDR3 spans 13 amino acids. As DNA, the CDR3 is TGTGCCAGCAAAGGGTGGGAAGACGAAAAACTGTTTTTT. It yields the protein CASKGWEDEKLFF.

The chain employs TRBV7-9 and TRBJ1-1; no reliable D call. The V gene lost 1 base and the J gene lost 4 bases, with 10 bases spanning the gap. This CDR3 comprises 14 residues. Germline lookup yields CDR1 SEHNR and CDR2 FQNEAQ (reference sequence). The CDR3 DNA reads as TGTGCCAGCAGCTTAGACGGGTCCCTCACTGAAGCTTTCTTT. Its translation: CASSLDGSLTEAFF.

The chain employs TRBV6-5 and TRBJ1-4; D perhaps matches TRBD1 (5 bases). V was pared by 6 bases and J by 6 bases, with 14 bases between. This CDR3 contains 14 residues. Germline loops: CDR1 MNHEY, CDR2 SVGAGI. For the CDR3, the DNA is TGTGCCAGCAGACTTAGGGGCCTTCATGAAAAACTGTTTTTT. Amino acids: CASRLRGLHEKLFF.

This clone was counted between two and nine times. V is TRBV9 and J is TRBJ2-5; a possible D gene is TRBD2 (6 bases). Trimming shortened V by 0 bases and J by 5 bases, and 11 bases separated the two germline ends. The germline V gene encodes CDR1 SGDLS and CDR2 YYNGEE. This CDR3 has 14 residues. The CDR3 loop is CASSVDSGRETQYF. The DNA for the CDR3 is TGTGCCAGCAGCGTAGACTCAGGGAGGGAGACCCAGTACTTC.

The J gene is TRBJ2-1, the V gene TRBV27; tentative D call: TRBD1 (6 bases). Germline V gene data show CDR1 as MNHEY and CDR2 as SMNVEV (reference sequence). V lost 5 bases and J lost 4, with 9 bases in between. This CDR3 region has 13 residues. The CDR3 nucleotides read TGTGCCAGCAGTCCGGACAGTTACAATGAGCAGTTCTTC. It encodes CASSPDSYNEQFF.

The CDR3 region has the DNA TGTGCCACAGATATCGACAGAAGGGGAGAGACCCAGTACTTC. This encodes CATDIDRRGETQYF. The chain has TRBV15 and TRBJ2-5, with D perhaps TRBD1 (5 bases). The length of the CDR3 is 14 residues. V was pared by 9 bases and J by 4 bases, with 18 bases between. Germline values: CDR1 LNHNV, CDR2 YYDKDF (reference sequence).

V usage is TRBV11-1 and J usage is TRBJ2-7; D may be TRBD2 (5 bases). The CDR3 has 15 residues. V lost 1 base to trimming and J lost 2 bases, with 12 bases between them. Germline lookup yields CDR1 SGHAT and CDR2 FQDESV (reference sequence). This CDR3 is CASSLGAGGAYEQYF. CDR3 coding DNA: TGTGCCAGCAGCTTAGGGGCCGGAGGCGCCTACGAGCAGTACTTC.

CDR3 amino acids: CASSYSMPGEAFF. Here the CDR3 DNA reads TGTGCCAGCAGTTACTCGATGCCGGGTGAAGCTTTCTTT. The chain joins TRBV6-5 to TRBJ1-1, with unresolved D. Per the germline V gene, CDR1 is MNHEY and CDR2 is SVGAGI. The CDR3 has 13 amino acids. The V end was cut by 0 bases, the J end by 7 bases, with 9 bases between.

The genes are TRBV19 and TRBJ2-7, with TRBD1 as a possible D gene (5 bases). CDR1 is LNHDA and CDR2 is SQIVND in the germline V gene (reference sequence). The CDR3 extends over 15 amino acids. V lost 1 base and J lost 6, with 16 bases in between. CDR3 amino acids: CASSIGGAGLREQYF. In DNA, the CDR3 is TGTGCCAGTAGTATAGGTGGGGCAGGCCTACGCGAGCAGTACTTC.

This clone is medium-sized by share. V usage is TRBV5-1 and J usage is TRBJ2-1; D ambiguous. Germline lookup yields CDR1 SGHRS and CDR2 YFSETQ. The ends were cut back, 6 bases at V and 12 bases at J, with 13 bases in the middle. This CDR3 has 11 amino acids. The CDR3 DNA sequence: TGCGCCAGCAAATTGACGGCAAGGCAGTTCTTC. Protein: CASKLTARQFF.

The gene calls are TRBV5-1 and TRBJ1-4; no firm D call. The germline gives CDR1 SGHRS, CDR2 YFSETQ. Deletions cut 2 bases from V and 4 bases from J, with 9 bases between. The CDR3 extends over 14 amino acids. CDR3: CASSFRGDNEKLFF. CDR3 DNA: TGCGCCAGCAGCTTCCGAGGAGATAATGAAAAACTGTTTTTT.

The chain recombines TRBV9 with TRBJ1-4; D ambiguous. Trimming shortened V by 0 bases and J by 2 bases, and 8 bases separated the two germline ends. The germline V gene encodes CDR1 SGDLS and CDR2 YYNGEE. CDR3 length: 15 residues. The CDR3 region is CASSVGGSTNEKLFF. The CDR3 DNA is TGTGCCAGCAGCGTAGGCGGGTCGACTAATGAAAAACTGTTTTTT.

V gene TRBV9 combines with J gene TRBJ1-4; 7 bases are a match to TRBD1. Germline lookup yields CDR1 SGDLS and CDR2 YYNGEE. CDR3 length: 16 amino acids. V lost 3 bases to trimming and J lost 0 bases; unmatched junction nucleotides: 5. Here the CDR3 reads CASSGGGPATNEKLFF. CDR3 DNA sequence: TGTGCCAGCAGCGGAGGGGGCCCTGCAACTAATGAAAAACTGTTTTTT.

The J gene is TRBJ2-7, the V gene TRBV5-1; tentatively, D is TRBD1 (6 bases). The CDR3 length is 18 residues. Trimming shortened V by 0 bases and J by 0 bases, and 19 bases separated the two germline ends. The V gene's germline CDR1 is SGHRS and CDR2 YFSETQ. The CDR3 DNA follows: TGCGCCAGCAGCTTGGATATGGTGGCTAACAGGGCCTCCTACGAGCAGTACTTC. It translates to CASSLDMVANRASYEQYF.

The rearrangement links TRBV4-3 to TRBJ2-5, with D maybe TRBD2 (7 bases). Trimming removed 0 bases at V and 5 bases at J, with 16 bases between. The germline CDR1 and CDR2 sequences are LGHNA and YSLEER. The CDR3 extends over 16 amino acids. CDR3 coding DNA: TGCGCCAGCAGCCAAGATCGGGGGGCGGGTGCGGAGACCCAGTACTTC. Translating gives CASSQDRGAGAETQYF.

The chain is built from TRBV7-9 and TRBJ2-1; the D is unclear. Trimming took 1 base from V and 3 from J, leaving 4 bases between them. The V gene's germline CDR1 is SEHNR and CDR2 FQNEAQ (reference sequence). The CDR3 length is 13 residues. The CDR3 sequence: CASSLVVYNEQFF. CDR3 coding DNA: TGTGCCAGCAGCTTAGTAGTCTACAATGAGCAGTTCTTC. Complete variable domain (other parts from reference TRBV7-9 and TRBJ2-1): DTGVSQNPRHKITKRGQNVTFRCDPISEHNRLYWYRQTLGQGPEFLTYFQNEAQLEKSRLLSDRFSAERPKGSFSTLEIQRTEQGDSAMYLCASSLVVYNEQFFGPGTRLTVL.

This clone was counted between two and nine times. This chain joins TRBV2 and TRBJ2-1, with TRBD2 matching 12 bases. V lost 6 bases to trimming and J lost 8 bases; unmatched junction nucleotides: 5. This CDR3 has 14 residues. CDR1 and CDR2 (germline): SNHLY, FYNNEI. This CDR3 reads CASSGLAGLDEQFF. CDR3 bases: TGTGCCAGCAGCGGACTAGCGGGGCTGGATGAGCAGTTCTTC.

The V call is TRBV29-1, the J call TRBJ1-5; possibly TRBD1 for D (5 bases). CDR3 length: 13 residues. V lost 7 bases, J lost 6 bases, and 16 bases lay in between. The germline gives CDR1 SQVTM, CDR2 ANQGSEA. As DNA, the CDR3 is TGCAGCGCTGGGGCTCCAGGGATTCAGCCCCAGCATTTT. The encoded protein is CSAGAPGIQPQHF.

The chain's CDR3 is CASTNGASGGYNEQFF. The CDR3 DNA follows: TGTGCCAGCACTAATGGTGCTAGCGGGGGTTACAATGAGCAGTTCTTC. The chain combines TRBV2 with TRBJ2-1, with TRBD2 identical over 10 bases. In germline, CDR1 is SNHLY, CDR2 FYNNEI. After removal of 7 bases from V and 4 bases from J, the junction contained 10 bases not matched to a gene. This CDR3 has 16 residues.

The chain joins TRBV25-1 to TRBJ2-7; D not certain. This CDR3 comprises 13 residues. With 5 bases removed from V and 2 bases from J, the gap between germline ends came to 10 bases. The V gene's germline CDR1 is MGHDK and CDR2 SYGVNS. For the CDR3, the DNA is TGTGCCAGCAGTATCGGGCCCCCCTACGAGCAGTACTTC. Amino acids: CASSIGPPYEQYF.

This clone was observed a few times. This chain connects TRBV30 to TRBJ2-7; tentatively, D is TRBD1 (6 bases). Trimming stripped 4 bases from V and 7 bases from J, with 11 bases between. The CDR3 is 11 amino acids. Germline CDR1 GTSNPN, CDR2 SVGIG (reference sequence). CDR3 bases: TGTGCCTGGAAGACAGGTCGGGAGCAGTACTTC. Residues: CAWKTGREQYF.

Regarding this clone: The same CDR3 is also encoded by other DNA sequences in this sample. CDR3 sequence: CASSHGYGYTF. CDR3 bases: TGTGCCAGCAGCCATGGTTATGGCTACACCTTC. V gene TRBV4-2 combines with J gene TRBJ1-2, with unresolved D. CDR1 is LGHNA, CDR2 YNFKEQ, per germline. V shed 3 bases and J shed 5 bases, with 4 bases lying between them. The CDR3 is 11 amino acids.

This rearrangement joins TRBV7-9 to TRBJ1-6; D is unresolved. The germline V and J ends were trimmed by 5 bases and 8 bases, with 16 bases remaining between them. CDR1 and CDR2 from the germline V gene are SEHNR and FQNEAQ (reference sequence). CDR3 length: 15 amino acids. The CDR3 reads CASSPGEHPDSPLHF. The DNA of the CDR3 is TGTGCCAGCAGCCCTGGGGAGCATCCCGATTCACCCCTCCACTTT.

This CDR3 is CASSPAGGFDQPQHF. CDR3 DNA sequence: TGCGCCAGCAGCCCCGCAGGGGGCTTTGATCAGCCCCAGCATTTT. The chain couples TRBV5-1 to TRBJ1-5, with 8 positions matching TRBD1. This CDR3 spans 15 amino acids. The V segment lost 4 bases and the J segment 5 bases; nucleotides outside the gene matches: 8. Germline values: CDR1 SGHRS, CDR2 YFSETQ.

The chain is built from TRBV11-1 and TRBJ2-7; D may be TRBD2 (6 bases). The germline CDR1 and CDR2 sequences are SGHAT and FQDESV (reference sequence). This CDR3 contains 14 residues. V was shortened by 2 bases and J by 5 bases, with 13 bases between the two germline ends. The CDR3 region is CASSLTRGGNEQYF. The CDR3 DNA reads as TGTGCCAGCAGCTTAACCCGGGGAGGAAACGAGCAGTACTTC.

This chain connects TRBV6-1 to TRBJ1-4; D unclear. Germline V CDR1 and CDR2: MNHNS, SASEGT. This CDR3 is 15 amino acids long. Trimming pared 2 bases from V and 0 bases from J, leaving 7 bases between. The CDR3 DNA sequence: TGTGCCAGCAGTGAAACGGGGACAACTAATGAAAAACTGTTTTTT. Translating it yields CASSETGTTNEKLFF.

V is TRBV7-2 and J is TRBJ2-6; possibly TRBD1 for D (5 bases). From germline, CDR1 is SGHTA and CDR2 FQGNSA. V dropped 5 bases and J dropped 0 bases, with 20 bases sitting between them. CDR3 length: 19 residues. CDR3 DNA: TGTGCCAGCAGCCGAAAAGGGGTGATGAAGCTCTCTGGGGCCAACGTCCTGACTTTC. It specifies CASSRKGVMKLSGANVLTF.

The chain uses TRBV4-3 and TRBJ2-7; 9 bases are a match to TRBD2. This CDR3 contains 15 residues. Germline V CDR1 and CDR2: LGHNA, YSLEER. V lost 3 bases to trimming and J lost 1 base; unmatched junction nucleotides: 4. CDR3 region: CASSQSAGGSYEQYF. The CDR3 DNA reads as TGCGCCAGCAGCCAGTCAGCGGGGGGATCCTACGAGCAGTACTTC.

CDR3 sequence reads: CASSPSGGLTGELFF. In nucleotides, the CDR3 is TGCGCCAGCAGTCCTAGCGGGGGGCTCACCGGGGAGCTGTTTTTT. The chain joins TRBV10-2 to TRBJ2-2, with 11 bases aligning to TRBD2. This CDR3 contains 15 residues. V gave up 5 bases and J gave up 4 bases; unmatched junction bases: 3. Germline V lookup: CDR1 WSHSY, CDR2 SAAADI.